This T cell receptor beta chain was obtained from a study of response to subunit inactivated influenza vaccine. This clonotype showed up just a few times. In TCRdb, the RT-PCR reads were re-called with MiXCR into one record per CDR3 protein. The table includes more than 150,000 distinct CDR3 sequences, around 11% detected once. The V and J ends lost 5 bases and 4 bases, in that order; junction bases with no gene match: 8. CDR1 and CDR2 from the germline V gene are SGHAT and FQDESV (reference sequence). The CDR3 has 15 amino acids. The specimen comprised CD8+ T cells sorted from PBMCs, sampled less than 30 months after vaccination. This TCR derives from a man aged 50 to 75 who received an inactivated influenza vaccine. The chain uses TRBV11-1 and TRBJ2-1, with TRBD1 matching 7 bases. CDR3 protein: CASSPLGRGYNEQFF. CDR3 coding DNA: TGTGCCAGCAGCCCGTTGGGCAGGGGGTACAATGAGCAGTTCTTC.